Ten or more counts support the clone carrying this T cell receptor beta chain. Primers used in a second PCR of roughly 7 to 11 cycles were a sample-barcoded 5' primer and a J-beta primer mix. TCRdb redid the calling of the 5' RACE reads with MiXCR, one entry per CDR3 protein. The sample yields around 1,700,000 distinct CDR3 sequences, under 30% seen once. V was shortened by 2 bases and J by 6 bases, with 14 bases between the two germline ends. There are 14 residues in the CDR3. Per the germline V gene, CDR1 is DFQATT and CDR2 is SNEGSKA (reference sequence). This sample is drawn from a study of blood T cells in healthy people across ages. Samples each had at least 6 micrograms of total RNA extracted.

This chain connects TRBV20-1 to TRBJ2-1; D may be TRBD1 (6 bases). The TCR originated in a woman younger than 45 in good health. The sample taken for sequencing was blood. The CDR3 sequence is CSARPRTVINEQFF. CDR3 nucleotide sequence: TGCAGTGCTAGACCAAGGACAGTAATCAATGAGCAGTTCTTC.